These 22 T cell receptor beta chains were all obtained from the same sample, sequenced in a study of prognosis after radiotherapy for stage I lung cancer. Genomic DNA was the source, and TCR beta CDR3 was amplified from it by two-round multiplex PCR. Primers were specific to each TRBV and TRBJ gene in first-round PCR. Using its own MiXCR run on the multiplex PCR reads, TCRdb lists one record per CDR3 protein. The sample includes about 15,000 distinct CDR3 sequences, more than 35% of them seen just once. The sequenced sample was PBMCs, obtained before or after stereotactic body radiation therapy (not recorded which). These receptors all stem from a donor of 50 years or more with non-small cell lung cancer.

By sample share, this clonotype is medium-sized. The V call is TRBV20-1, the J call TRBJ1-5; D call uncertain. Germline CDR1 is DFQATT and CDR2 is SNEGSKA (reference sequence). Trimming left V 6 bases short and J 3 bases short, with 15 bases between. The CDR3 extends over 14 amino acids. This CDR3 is CSARMGSPNQPQHF. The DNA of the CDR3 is TGCAGTGCCCGGATGGGCAGTCCCAATCAGCCCCAGCATTTT.

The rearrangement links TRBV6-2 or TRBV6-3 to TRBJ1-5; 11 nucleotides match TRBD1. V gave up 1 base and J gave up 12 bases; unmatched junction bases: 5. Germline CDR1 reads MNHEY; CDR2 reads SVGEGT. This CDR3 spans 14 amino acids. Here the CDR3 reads CASSYWDRGTSQHF. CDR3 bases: TGTGCCAGCAGTTACTGGGACAGGGGGACCAGCCAGCATTTT.

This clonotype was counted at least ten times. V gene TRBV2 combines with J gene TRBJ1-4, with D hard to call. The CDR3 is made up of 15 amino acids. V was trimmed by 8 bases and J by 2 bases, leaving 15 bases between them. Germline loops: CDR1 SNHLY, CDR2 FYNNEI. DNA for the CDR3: TGTGCCAGCCTAGGTCTAACTCGGACTAATGAAAAACTGTTTTTT. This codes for CASLGLTRTNEKLFF. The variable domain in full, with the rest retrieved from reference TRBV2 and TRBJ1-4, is EPEVTQTPSHQVTQMGQEVILRCVPISNHLYFYWYRQILGQKVEFLVSFYNNEISEKSEIFDDQFSVERPDGSNFTLKIRSTKLEDSAMYFCASLGLTRTNEKLFFGSGTQLSVL.

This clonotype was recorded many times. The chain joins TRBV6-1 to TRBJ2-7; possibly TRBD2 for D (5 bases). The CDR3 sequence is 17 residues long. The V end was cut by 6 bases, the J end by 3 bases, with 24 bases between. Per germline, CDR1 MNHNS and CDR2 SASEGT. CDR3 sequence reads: CASSLAIGLGKSYEQYF. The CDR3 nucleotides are TGTGCCAGCAGCCTAGCAATCGGGCTAGGCAAAAGCTACGAGCAGTACTTC.

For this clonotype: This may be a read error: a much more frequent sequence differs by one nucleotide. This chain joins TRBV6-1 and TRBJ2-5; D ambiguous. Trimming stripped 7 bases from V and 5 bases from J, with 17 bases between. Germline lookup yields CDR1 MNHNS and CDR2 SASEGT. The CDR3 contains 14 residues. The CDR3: CASILSRGWETQYF. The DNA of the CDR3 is TGTGCCAGCATTTTATCCCGCGGCTGGGAGACCCAGTACTTC.

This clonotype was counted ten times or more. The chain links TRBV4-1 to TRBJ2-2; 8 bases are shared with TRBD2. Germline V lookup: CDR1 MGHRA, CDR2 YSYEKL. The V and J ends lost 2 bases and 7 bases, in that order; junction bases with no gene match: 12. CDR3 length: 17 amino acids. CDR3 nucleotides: TGCGCCAGCAGCCAACCTTTTAAGCGGGAGCGTGGCGGGGAGCTGTTTTTT. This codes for CASSQPFKRERGGELFF.

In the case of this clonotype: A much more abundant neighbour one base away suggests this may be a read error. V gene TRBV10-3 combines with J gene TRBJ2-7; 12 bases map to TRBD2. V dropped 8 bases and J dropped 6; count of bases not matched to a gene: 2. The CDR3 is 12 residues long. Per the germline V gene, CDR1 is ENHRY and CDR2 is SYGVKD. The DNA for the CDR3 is TGTGCCATCGGACTAGCGGGGTGCGAGCAGTACTTC. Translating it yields CAIGLAGCEQYF.

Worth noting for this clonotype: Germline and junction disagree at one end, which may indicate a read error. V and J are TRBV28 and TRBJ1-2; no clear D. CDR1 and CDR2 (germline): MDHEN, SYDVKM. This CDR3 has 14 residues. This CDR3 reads CASIRSAANYVYTF. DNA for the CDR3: TGTGCCAGCATACGGAGTGCAGCCAACTATGTCTACACCTTC.

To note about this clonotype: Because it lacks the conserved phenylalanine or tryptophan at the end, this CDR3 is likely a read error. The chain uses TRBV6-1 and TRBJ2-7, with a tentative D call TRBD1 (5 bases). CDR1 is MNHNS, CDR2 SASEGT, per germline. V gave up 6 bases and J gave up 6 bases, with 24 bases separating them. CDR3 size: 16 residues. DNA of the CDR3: TGTGCCAGCAGCGGCAGTCAAGGGGAAATAGGACGCGAGCAGTACCTC. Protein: CASSGSQGEIGREQYL.

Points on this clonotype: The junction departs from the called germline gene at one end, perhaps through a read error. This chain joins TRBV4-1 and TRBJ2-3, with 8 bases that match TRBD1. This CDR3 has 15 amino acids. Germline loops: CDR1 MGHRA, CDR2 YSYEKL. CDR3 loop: CAISSRTGLEDTQYF. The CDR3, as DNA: TGCGCCATCAGCTCACGGACAGGGCTCGAAGATACGCAGTATTTT.

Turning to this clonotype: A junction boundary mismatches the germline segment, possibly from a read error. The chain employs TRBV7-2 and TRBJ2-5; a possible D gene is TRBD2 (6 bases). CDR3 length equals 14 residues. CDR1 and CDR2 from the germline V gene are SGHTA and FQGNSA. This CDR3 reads CASRPRGGFLTRYF. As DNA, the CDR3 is TGTGCCAGCAGACCGCGGGGAGGATTTTTGACCCGGTACTTC. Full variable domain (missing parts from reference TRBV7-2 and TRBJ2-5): GAGVSQSPSNKVTEKGKDVELRCDPISGHTALYWYRQSLGQGLEFLIYFQGNSAPDKSGLPSDRFSAERTGGSVSTLTIQRTQQEDSAVYLCASRPRGGFLTRYFGPGTRLLVL.

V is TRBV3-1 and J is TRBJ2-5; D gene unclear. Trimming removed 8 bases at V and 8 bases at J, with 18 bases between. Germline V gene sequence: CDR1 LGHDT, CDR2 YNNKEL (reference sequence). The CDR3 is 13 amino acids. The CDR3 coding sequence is TGTGCCAGCGCGTTCCAGTTGTGGGATACCCAGTACTTC. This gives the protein CASAFQLWDTQYF.

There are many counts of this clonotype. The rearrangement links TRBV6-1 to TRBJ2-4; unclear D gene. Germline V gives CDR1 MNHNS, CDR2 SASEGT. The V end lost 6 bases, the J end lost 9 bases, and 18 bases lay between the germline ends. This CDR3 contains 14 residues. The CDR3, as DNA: TGTGCCAGCAGCCGTCTGGGAAGACCGGGCATTCAGTACTTC. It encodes CASSRLGRPGIQYF.

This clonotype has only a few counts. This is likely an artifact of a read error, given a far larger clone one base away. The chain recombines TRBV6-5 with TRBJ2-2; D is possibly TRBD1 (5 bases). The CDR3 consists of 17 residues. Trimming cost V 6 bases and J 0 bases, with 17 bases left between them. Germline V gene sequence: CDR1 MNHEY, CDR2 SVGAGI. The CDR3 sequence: CASRTQTTVSNTGELFF. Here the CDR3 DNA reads TGTGCCAGCAGAACTCAGACGACAGTCTCGAACACCGGGGAGCTGTTTTTT.

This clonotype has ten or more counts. The CDR3 nucleotides are TGCGCCAGCAGTGCTTCTCTGGGCCCTGGCGGCTACACCTTC. Residues: CASSASLGPGGYTF. V is TRBV10-2 and J is TRBJ1-2, with unresolved D. The ends were cut back, 4 bases at V and 8 bases at J, with 17 bases in the middle. The CDR3 consists of 14 residues. In germline, CDR1 is WSHSY, CDR2 SAAADI.

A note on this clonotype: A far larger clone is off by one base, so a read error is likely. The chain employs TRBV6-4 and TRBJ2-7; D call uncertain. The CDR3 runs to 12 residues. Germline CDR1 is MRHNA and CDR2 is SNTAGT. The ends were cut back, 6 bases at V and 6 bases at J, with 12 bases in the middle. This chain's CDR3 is CASSAGPPEQYF. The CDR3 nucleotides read TGTGCCAGCAGCGCCGGGCCCCCCGAGCAGTACTTC.

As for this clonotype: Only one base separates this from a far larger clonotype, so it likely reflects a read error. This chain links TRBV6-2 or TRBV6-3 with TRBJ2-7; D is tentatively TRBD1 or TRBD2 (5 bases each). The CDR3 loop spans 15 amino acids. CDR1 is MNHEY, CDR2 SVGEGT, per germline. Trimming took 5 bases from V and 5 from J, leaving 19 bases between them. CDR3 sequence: CASSGAATGIHEQYF. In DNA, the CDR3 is TGTGCCAGCAGTGGAGCGGCCACAGGAATCCACGAGCAGTACTTC.

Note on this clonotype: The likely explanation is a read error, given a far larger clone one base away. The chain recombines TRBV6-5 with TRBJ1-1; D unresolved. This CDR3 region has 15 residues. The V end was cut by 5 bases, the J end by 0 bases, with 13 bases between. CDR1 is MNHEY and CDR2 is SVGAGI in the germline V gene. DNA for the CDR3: TGTGCCAGCAGTGGCAGGTGTGCCCTGAACACTGAAGCTTTCTTT. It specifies CASSGRCALNTEAFF.

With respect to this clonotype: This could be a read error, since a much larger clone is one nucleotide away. For the CDR3, the DNA is TGCAGTGCTAAGGAAGACGGATCGGGAGGCCCAGACTTC. Translation: CSAKEDGSGGPDF. The chain has TRBV20-1 and TRBJ2-5, with 7 bases lining up with TRBD2. The CDR3 runs to 13 residues. CDR1 is DFQATT, CDR2 SNEGSKA, per germline (reference sequence).

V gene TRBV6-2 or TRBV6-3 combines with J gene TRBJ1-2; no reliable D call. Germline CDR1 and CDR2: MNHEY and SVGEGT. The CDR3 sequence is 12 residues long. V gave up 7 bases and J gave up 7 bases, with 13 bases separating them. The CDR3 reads CASNWGWVGYTF. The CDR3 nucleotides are TGTGCCAGCAACTGGGGATGGGTTGGCTACACCTTC.

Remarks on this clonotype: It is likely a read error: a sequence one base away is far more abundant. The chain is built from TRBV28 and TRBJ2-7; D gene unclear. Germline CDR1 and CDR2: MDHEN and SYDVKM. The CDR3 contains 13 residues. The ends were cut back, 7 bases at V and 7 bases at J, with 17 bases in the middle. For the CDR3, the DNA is TGTGCCAGCAATAAACACGTTTGGAATGAGCAGTACTTC. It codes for CASNKHVWNEQYF.

CDR3 residues: CSAREPRVETQYF. Here the CDR3 DNA reads TGCAGTGCTAGAGAGCCGCGAGTGGAGACCCAGTACTTC. The genes are TRBV20-1 and TRBJ2-5; D gene ambiguous. Germline V gene lookup returns CDR1 DFQATT and CDR2 SNEGSKA (reference sequence). V was cut by 0 bases and J by 5 bases, with 10 bases left in between. This CDR3 contains 13 residues.